This TCR beta chain was sequenced during a study of a mutant IDH1 vaccine in newly diagnosed glioma. As for the study in general: Of treated patients, around 62% were men and approximately 40% women, averaging around 39 years. The therapy given earlier, which was standard therapy, consisted of radiotherapy, temozolomide, or both, and most of the patients received both.

Documented time point: week 35, safety follow-up. It was 300 ug of mutant IDH1 20-mer peptide that made up each vaccine dose, given with topical imiquimod. Sequencing used immunoSEQ multiplex PCR; TCRdb keeps in-frame clones, though not all of them. This sample has some 71,000 clones; around 87% occur once, and the top ten carry approximately 2%. This clone came up a few times. Its antigen is not known. Germline assignment: CDR1 SQVTM and CDR2 ANQGSEA. The CDR3 totals 9 residues. V lost 7 bases to trimming and J lost 8 bases, with 8 bases between them. The TCR sequence derives from a man aged 25 to 45 with glioma. The rearrangement joins TRBV29-1 to TRBJ1-2; D gene unclear. The sample was PBMCs, taken from a glioma patient whose treatment included an IDH1 peptide vaccine. For the CDR3, the DNA is TGCAGCGCATCAGAGGGCTACACCTTC. Translating gives CSASEGYTF.